The clone carrying this TCR beta chain was counted only a few times. CDR3 length equals 14 residues. Trimming removed 0 bases from V and 7 bases from J, with 12 bases in between. Germline lookup yields CDR1 MNHEY and CDR2 SMNVEV (reference sequence). This specimen belongs to a study of OX40 agonist ivuxolimab in advanced cancers. Clones were sequenced by immunoSEQ multiplex PCR, and TCRdb holds only the in-frame ones, with some missing. This sample has fewer than 95,000 clones, with 65% to 90% found just once. The rearrangement joins TRBV27 to TRBJ2-5; no definite D call. Sequencing used CD4+ or CD8+ T cells sorted from blood, obtained in a trial of the OX40 agonist ivuxolimab. This receptor was identified in an adult with an advanced solid tumor such as melanoma, head and neck, liver or kidney cancer. CDR3 sequence: CASSLSGLMGTQYF. The CDR3 DNA is TGTGCCAGCAGTTTATCAGGCCTGATGGGGACCCAGTACTTC.